The 11 T cell receptor beta chains below were found in one sample sequenced in a study of blood T cell repertoires in COVID-19. Data came from immunoSEQ multiplex PCR; TCRdb stores just in-frame clones and leaves some out. This sample has roughly 280,000 clones, with around nine tenths found just once. The specimen was peripheral blood. The receptors originated from a man aged 35-49 years with active or convalescent COVID-19.

J is TRBJ2-2 and V is TRBV3-1 (or the pseudogene TRBV3-2), with 11 bases aligning to TRBD2. The CDR3 spans 17 residues. Losses at the gene ends were 2 bases for V and 2 bases for J; bases not matched to a gene: 4. Germline V gives CDR1 LGHDT, CDR2 YNNKEL (reference sequence). CDR3 in DNA: TGTGCCAGCAGCCAACGGGGACTAGCGGATAACACCGGGGAGCTGTTTTTT. This encodes CASSQRGLADNTGELFF.

The chain is built from TRBV5-1 and TRBJ2-7; 8 nucleotides agree with TRBD1. Trimming at V came to 4 bases and at J to 5 bases, leaving 8 bases not matched to a gene. The length of the CDR3 is 14 residues. In germline, CDR1 is SGHRS, CDR2 YFSETQ. CDR3 DNA: TGCGCCAGCAGCCGAAGGACAGGGCCGCACGAGCAGTACTTC. Encoded protein: CASSRRTGPHEQYF.

The CDR3 nucleotides are TGTGCCAGCAGGTATGGGCCCACTGAAGCTTTCTTT. Its translation: CASRYGPTEAFF. The chain employs TRBV12-3 or TRBV12-4 and TRBJ1-1; D gene unclear. Trimming pared 6 bases from V and 4 bases from J, leaving 9 bases between. The CDR3 contains 12 residues.

The rearrangement joins TRBV30 to TRBJ2-5; a weak D match, TRBD1 (6 bases). The germline V and J ends were trimmed by 0 bases and 5 bases, with 13 bases remaining between them. The CDR3 contains 14 residues. The germline gives CDR1 GTSNPN, CDR2 SVGIG (reference sequence). CDR3: CAWSVLQGWETQYF. The CDR3, as DNA: TGTGCCTGGAGTGTATTGCAGGGGTGGGAGACCCAGTACTTC.

V is TRBV11-3 and J is TRBJ2-2; weak D call: TRBD1 (5 bases). Germline V gene lookup returns CDR1 SGHNT and CDR2 YENEEA. Trimming took off 1 base at V and 1 base at J, with 13 bases between the two ends. There are 17 residues in the CDR3. CDR3 nucleotide sequence: TGTGCCAGCAGCTTAGTGGTTTTGGGGCAGAACACCGGGGAGCTGTTTTTT. The encoded protein is CASSLVVLGQNTGELFF. The variable domain in full, with the rest retrieved from reference TRBV11-3 and TRBJ2-2, is EAGVVQSPRYKIIEKKQPVAFWCNPISGHNTLYWYLQNLGQGPELLIRYENEEAVDDSQLPKDRFSAERLKGVDSTLKIQPAELGDSAVYLCASSLVVLGQNTGELFFGEGSRLTVL.

This clone was observed a single time. In DNA, the CDR3 is TGTGCCAGCTCACCAAACAGGGGTGAGGGTACAGATACGCAGTATTTT. The encoded protein is CASSPNRGEGTDTQYF. The J gene is TRBJ2-3, the V gene TRBV18, with 7 positions matching TRBD1. V lost 2 bases, J lost 3 bases, and 8 bases stayed unmatched. The V gene's germline CDR1 is KGHSH and CDR2 LQKENI. There are 16 residues in the CDR3.

The V call is TRBV5-1, the J call TRBJ2-7; TRBD1 matches 11 bases. The V gene's germline CDR1 is SGHRS and CDR2 YFSETQ. This CDR3 contains 18 residues. Losses at the gene ends were 1 base for V and 3 bases for J; bases not matched to a gene: 12. CDR3 coding DNA: TGCGCCAGCAGCTTGTCCCGGGACAGGGGGGCCCCCCTCTACGAGCAGTACTTC. Its protein product is CASSLSRDRGAPLYEQYF.

The V call is TRBV5-4, the J call TRBJ2-7; possible D gene TRBD2, 5 bases. Germline CDR1 is SGHNT and CDR2 is YYREEE (reference sequence). V dropped 0 bases and J dropped 7 bases, with 14 bases sitting between them. The CDR3 extends over 14 amino acids. The CDR3 spells CASSLANLEDEQYF. The CDR3 DNA reads as TGTGCCAGCAGCTTGGCCAATCTGGAGGATGAGCAGTACTTC.

The rearrangement joins TRBV5-4 to TRBJ2-7; weak D call: TRBD2 (6 bases). V was clipped by 4 bases and J by 5 bases, with 13 bases between them. Germline V gene lookup returns CDR1 SGHNT and CDR2 YYREEE (reference sequence). The length of the CDR3 is 13 residues. The CDR3 bases are TGTGCCAGCAGCGCCGGGACTCACAACGAGCAGTACTTC. Its translation is CASSAGTHNEQYF. The variable domain in full, completed from reference TRBV5-4 and TRBJ2-7, reads ETGVTQSPTHLIKTRGQQVTLRCSSQSGHNTVSWYQQALGQGPQFIFQYYREEENGRGNFPPRFSGLQFPNYSSELNVNALELDDSALYLCASSAGTHNEQYFGPGTRLTVT.

This chain connects TRBV9 to TRBJ2-1, with D unclear. Germline CDR1 is SGDLS and CDR2 is YYNGEE. V was cut by 4 bases and J by 5 bases, with 13 bases left in between. There are 14 residues in the CDR3. CDR3 region: CASSPQVRDNEQFF. CDR3 nucleotide sequence: TGTGCCAGCAGCCCCCAGGTCAGAGACAATGAGCAGTTCTTC. Full variable domain (remainder filled in from reference TRBV9 and TRBJ2-1): DSGVTQTPKHLITATGQRVTLRCSPRSGDLSVYWYQQSLDQGLQFLIQYYNGEERAKGNILERFSAQQFPDLHSELNLSSLELGDSALYFCASSPQVRDNEQFFGPGTRLTVL.

This clone has just one count. The chain joins TRBV6-6 to TRBJ2-1; 10 bases fit TRBD2. The CDR3 loop spans 16 amino acids. CDR1 and CDR2 from the germline V gene are MNHNY and SVGAGI (reference sequence). The trim removed 5 bases at V and 1 base at J, leaving 5 bases unmatched. The CDR3 bases are TGTGCCAGCAGTGCCCCAGCGGGAGGGTCCTACAATGAGCAGTTCTTC. Encoded protein: CASSAPAGGSYNEQFF.